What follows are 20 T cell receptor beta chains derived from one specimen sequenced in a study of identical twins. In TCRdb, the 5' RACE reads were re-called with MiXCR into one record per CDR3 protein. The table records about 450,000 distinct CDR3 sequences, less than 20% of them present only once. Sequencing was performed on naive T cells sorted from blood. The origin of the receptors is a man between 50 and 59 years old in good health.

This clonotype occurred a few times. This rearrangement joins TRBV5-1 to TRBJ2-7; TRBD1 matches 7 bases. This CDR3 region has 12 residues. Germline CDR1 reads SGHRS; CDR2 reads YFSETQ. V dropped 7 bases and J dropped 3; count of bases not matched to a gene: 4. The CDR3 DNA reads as TGCGCCAGCGGACAGGATAACTACGAGCAGTACTTC. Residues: CASGQDNYEQYF.

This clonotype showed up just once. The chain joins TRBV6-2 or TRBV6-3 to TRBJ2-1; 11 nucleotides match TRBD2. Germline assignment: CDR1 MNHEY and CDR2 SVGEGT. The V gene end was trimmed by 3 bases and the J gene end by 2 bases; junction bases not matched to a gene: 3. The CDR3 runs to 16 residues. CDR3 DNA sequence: TGTGCCAGCAGTTATACTAGCGGGAGCCCCTACAATGAGCAGTTCTTC. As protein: CASSYTSGSPYNEQFF.

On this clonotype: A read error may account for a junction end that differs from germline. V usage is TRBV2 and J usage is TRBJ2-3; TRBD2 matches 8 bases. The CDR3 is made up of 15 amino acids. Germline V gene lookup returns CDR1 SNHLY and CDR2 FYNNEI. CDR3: CASSRREGRTNTQYF. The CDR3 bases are TGTGCCAGCTCGAGACGGGAGGGCCGCACAAATACGCAGTATTTT.

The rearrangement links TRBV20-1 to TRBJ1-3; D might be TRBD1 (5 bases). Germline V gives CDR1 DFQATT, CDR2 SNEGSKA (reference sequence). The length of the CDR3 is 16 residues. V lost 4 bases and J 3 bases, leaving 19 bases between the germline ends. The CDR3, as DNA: TGCAGTGCTACCCATTCATGGGGGACGGATGGAAACACCATATATTTT. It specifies CSATHSWGTDGNTIYF.

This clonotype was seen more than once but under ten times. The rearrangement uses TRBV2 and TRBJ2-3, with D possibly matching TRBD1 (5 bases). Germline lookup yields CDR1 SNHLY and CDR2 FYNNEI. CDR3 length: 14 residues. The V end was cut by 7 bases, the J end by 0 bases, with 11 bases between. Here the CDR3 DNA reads TGTGCCAGCATGCTGACAGCTAGCACAGATACGCAGTATTTT. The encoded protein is CASMLTASTDTQYF.

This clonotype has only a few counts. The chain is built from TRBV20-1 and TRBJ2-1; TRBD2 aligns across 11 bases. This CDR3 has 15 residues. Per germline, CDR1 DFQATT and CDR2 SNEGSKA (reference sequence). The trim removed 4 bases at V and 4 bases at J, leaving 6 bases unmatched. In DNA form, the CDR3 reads TGCAGTGCTACACGACTAGCGGGAAATTACAATGAGCAGTTCTTC. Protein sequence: CSATRLAGNYNEQFF.

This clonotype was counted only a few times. CDR3: CASSAGQGLDSPLHF. The DNA for the CDR3 is TGTGCCAGCAGCGCGGGACAGGGGTTGGATTCACCCCTCCACTTT. The V gene is TRBV9, the J gene TRBJ1-6; TRBD1 aligns across 10 bases. The CDR3 contains 15 residues. The V and J ends lost 3 bases and 8 bases, in that order; junction bases with no gene match: 5. Germline CDR1 reads SGDLS; CDR2 reads YYNGEE.

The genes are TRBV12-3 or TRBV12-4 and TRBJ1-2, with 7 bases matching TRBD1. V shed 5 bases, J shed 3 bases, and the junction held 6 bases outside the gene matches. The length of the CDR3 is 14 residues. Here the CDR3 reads CASSGRDSHYGYTF. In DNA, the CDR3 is TGTGCCAGCAGTGGAAGGGACAGCCACTATGGCTACACCTTC.

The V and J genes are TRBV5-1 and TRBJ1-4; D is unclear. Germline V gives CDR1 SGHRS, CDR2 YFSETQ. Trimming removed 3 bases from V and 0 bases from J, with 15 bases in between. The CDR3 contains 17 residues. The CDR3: CASSSDIARSTNEKLFF. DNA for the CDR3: TGCGCCAGCAGCTCGGATATCGCCAGATCAACTAATGAAAAACTGTTTTTT.

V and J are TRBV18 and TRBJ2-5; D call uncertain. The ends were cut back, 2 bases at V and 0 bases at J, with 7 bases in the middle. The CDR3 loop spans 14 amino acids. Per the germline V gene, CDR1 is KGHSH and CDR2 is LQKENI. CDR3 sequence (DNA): TGTGCCAGCTCACCAAGTCAGTACCAAGAGACCCAGTACTTC. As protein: CASSPSQYQETQYF.

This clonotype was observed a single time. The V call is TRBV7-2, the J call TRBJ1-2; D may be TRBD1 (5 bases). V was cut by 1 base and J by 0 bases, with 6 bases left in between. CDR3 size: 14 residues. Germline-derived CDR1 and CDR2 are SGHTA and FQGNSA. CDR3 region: CASSLEGTNYGYTF. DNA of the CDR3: TGTGCCAGCAGCTTAGAGGGGACTAACTATGGCTACACCTTC.

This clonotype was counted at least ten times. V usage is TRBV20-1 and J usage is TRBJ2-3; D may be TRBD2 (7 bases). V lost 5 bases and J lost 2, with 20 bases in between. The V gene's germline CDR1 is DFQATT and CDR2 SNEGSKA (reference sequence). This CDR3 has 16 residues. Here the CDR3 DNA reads TGCAGTGCTGTACGGTGGGCGGGGGCCCCCACAGATACGCAGTATTTT. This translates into CSAVRWAGAPTDTQYF.

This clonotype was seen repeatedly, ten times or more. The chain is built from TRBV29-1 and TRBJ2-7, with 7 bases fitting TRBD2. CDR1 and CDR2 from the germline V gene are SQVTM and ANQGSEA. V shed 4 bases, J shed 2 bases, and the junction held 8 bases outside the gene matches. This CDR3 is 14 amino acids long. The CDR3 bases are TGCAGCGTTGGACCTCGGGGGGATCCCTACGAGCAGTACTTC. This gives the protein CSVGPRGDPYEQYF.

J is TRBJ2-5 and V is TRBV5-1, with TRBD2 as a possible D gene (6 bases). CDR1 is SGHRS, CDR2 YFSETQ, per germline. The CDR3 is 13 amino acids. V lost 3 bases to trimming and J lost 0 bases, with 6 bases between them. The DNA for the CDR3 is TGCGCCAGCAGCTGGGGGGACCAAGAGACCCAGTACTTC. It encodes CASSWGDQETQYF.

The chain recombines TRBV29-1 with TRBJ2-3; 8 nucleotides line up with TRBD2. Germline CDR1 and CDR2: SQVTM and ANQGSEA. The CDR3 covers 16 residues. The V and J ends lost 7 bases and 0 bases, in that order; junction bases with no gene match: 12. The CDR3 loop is CSGVTGGPSSTDTQYF. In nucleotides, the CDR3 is TGCAGCGGCGTAACGGGAGGGCCGAGTAGCACAGATACGCAGTATTTT.

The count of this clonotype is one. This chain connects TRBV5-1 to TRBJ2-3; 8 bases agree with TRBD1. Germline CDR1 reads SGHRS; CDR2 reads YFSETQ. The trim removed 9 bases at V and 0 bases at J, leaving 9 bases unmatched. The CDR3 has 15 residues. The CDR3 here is CATQNRGASTDTQYF. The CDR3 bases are TGCGCCACACAGAACAGGGGGGCCAGCACAGATACGCAGTATTTT.

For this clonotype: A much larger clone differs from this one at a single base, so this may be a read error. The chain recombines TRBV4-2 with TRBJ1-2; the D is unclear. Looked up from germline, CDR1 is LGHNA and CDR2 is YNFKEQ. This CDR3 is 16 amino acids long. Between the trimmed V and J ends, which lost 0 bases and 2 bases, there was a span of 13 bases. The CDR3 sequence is CASSQEEGSENYGYTF. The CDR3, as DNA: TGTGCCAGCAGCCAAGAGGAGGGCAGTGAAAACTATGGCTACACCTTC.

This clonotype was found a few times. CDR3 DNA sequence: TGTGCCAGCAGCGCCGGGACAGGTCACTACAATGAGCAGTTCTTC. Amino acids: CASSAGTGHYNEQFF. V and J are TRBV6-1 and TRBJ2-1; 8 positions match TRBD1. This CDR3 is built from 15 residues. The V gene's germline CDR1 is MNHNS and CDR2 SASEGT. Germline trimming cut 6 bases from V and 3 bases from J; bases unmatched to any gene: 7.

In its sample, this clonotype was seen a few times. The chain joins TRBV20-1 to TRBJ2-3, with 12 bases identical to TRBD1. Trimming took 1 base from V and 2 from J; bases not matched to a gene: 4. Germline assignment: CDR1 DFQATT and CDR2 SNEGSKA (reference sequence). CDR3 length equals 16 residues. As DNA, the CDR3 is TGCAGTGCTAGAGTACGGGACAGGGGGCCCACAGATACGCAGTATTTT. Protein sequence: CSARVRDRGPTDTQYF.

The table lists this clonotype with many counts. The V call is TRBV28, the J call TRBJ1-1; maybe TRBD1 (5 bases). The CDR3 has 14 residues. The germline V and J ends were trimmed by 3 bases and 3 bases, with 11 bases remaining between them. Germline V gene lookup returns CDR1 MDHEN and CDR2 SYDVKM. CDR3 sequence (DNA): TGTGCCAGCAGTTTGGGCAGAGGGGACACTGAAGCTTTCTTT. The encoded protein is CASSLGRGDTEAFF. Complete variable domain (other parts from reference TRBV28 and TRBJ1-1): DVKVTQSSRYLVKRTGEKVFLECVQDMDHENMFWYRQDPGLGLRLIYFSYDVKMKEKGDIPEGYSVSREKKERFSLILESASTNQTSMYLCASSLGRGDTEAFFGQGTRLTVV.